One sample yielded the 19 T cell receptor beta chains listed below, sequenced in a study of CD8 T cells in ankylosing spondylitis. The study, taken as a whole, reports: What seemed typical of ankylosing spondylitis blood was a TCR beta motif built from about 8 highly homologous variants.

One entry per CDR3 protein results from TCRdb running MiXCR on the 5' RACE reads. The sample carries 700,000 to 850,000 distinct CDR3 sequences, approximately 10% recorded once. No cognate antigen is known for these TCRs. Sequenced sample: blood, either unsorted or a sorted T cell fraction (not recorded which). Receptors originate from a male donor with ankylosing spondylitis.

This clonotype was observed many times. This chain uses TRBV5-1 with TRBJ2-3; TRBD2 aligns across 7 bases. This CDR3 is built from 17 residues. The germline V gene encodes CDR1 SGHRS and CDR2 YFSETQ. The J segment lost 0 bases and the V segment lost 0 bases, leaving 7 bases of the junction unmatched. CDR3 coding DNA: TGCGCCAGCAGCTTGGGGCTAGCGGTGCCTAGCACAGATACGCAGTATTTT. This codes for CASSLGLAVPSTDTQYF. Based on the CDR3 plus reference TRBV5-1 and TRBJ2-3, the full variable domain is KAGVTQTPRYLIKTRGQQVTLSCSPISGHRSVSWYQQTPGQGLQFLFEYFSETQRNKGNFPGRFSGRQFSNSRSEMNVSTLELGDSALYLCASSLGLAVPSTDTQYFGPGTRLTVL.

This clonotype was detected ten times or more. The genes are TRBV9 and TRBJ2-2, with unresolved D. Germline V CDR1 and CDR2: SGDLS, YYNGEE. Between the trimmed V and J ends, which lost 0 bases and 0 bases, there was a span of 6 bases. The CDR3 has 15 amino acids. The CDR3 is CASSVGWANTGELFF. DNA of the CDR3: TGTGCCAGCAGCGTAGGGTGGGCGAACACCGGGGAGCTGTTTTTT.

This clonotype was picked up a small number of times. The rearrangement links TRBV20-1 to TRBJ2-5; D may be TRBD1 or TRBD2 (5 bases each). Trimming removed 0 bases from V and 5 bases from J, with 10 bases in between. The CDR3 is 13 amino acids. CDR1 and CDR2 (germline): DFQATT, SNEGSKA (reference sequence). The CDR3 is CSARDWGSETQYF. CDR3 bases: TGCAGTGCTAGAGATTGGGGGTCGGAGACCCAGTACTTC.

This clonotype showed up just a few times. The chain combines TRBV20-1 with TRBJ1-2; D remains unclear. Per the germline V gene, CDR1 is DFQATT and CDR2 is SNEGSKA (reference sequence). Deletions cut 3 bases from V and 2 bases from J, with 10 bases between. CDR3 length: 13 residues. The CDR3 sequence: CSASEGGNYGYTF. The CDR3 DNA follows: TGCAGTGCTAGTGAAGGCGGAAACTATGGCTACACCTTC.

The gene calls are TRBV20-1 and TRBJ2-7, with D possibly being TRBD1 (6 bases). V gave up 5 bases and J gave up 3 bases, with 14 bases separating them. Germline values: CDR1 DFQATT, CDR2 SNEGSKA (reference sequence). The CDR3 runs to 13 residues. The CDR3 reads CSAPDRRSYEQYF. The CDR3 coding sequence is TGCAGTGCTCCGGACAGACGAAGCTACGAGCAGTACTTC.

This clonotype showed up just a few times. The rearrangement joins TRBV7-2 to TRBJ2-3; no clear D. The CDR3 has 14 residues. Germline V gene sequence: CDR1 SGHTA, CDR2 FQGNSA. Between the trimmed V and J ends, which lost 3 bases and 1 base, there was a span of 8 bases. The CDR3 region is CASSFDAGTDTQYF. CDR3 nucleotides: TGTGCCAGCAGCTTTGATGCGGGCACAGATACGCAGTATTTT.

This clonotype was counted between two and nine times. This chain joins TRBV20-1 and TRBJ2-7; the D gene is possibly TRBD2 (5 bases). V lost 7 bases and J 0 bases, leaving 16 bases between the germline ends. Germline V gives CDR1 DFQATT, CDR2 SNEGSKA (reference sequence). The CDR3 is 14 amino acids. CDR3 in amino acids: CSGQTIRSSYEQYF. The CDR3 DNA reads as TGCAGTGGGCAGACTATCAGAAGCTCCTACGAGCAGTACTTC.

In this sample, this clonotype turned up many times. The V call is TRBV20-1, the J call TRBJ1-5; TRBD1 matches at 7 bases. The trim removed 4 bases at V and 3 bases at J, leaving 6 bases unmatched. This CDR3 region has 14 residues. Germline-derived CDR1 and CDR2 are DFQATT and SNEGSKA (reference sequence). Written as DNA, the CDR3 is TGCAGTGCTATGGACAGGCCGTACAATCAGCCCCAGCATTTT. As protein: CSAMDRPYNQPQHF.

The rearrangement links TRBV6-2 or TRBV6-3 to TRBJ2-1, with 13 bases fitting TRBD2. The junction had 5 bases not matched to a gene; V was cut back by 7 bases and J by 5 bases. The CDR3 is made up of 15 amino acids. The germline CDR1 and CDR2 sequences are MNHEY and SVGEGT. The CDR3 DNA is TGTGCCAGCACCGACGGGACTAGCGGGAACAATGAGCAGTTCTTC. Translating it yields CASTDGTSGNNEQFF.

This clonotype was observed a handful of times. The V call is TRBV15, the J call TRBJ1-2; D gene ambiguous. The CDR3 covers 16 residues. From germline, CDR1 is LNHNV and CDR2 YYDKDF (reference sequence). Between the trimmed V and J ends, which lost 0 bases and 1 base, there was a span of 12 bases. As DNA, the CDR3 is TGTGCCACCAGCAGAGATATCACCCTGGGTAACTATGGCTACACCTTC. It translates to CATSRDITLGNYGYTF.

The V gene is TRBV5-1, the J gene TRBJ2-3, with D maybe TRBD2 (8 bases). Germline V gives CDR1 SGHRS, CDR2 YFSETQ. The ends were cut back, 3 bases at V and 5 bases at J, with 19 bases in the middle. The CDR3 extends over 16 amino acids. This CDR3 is CASSSGLADRVDTQYF. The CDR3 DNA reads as TGCGCCAGCAGCTCCGGACTAGCAGACAGGGTAGATACGCAGTATTTT.

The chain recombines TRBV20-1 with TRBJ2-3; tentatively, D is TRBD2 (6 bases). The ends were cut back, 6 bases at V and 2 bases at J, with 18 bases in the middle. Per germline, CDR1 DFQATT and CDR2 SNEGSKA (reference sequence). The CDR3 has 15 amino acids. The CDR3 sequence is CSAVPEGRYTDTQYF. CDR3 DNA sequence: TGCAGTGCGGTCCCGGAGGGTCGGTACACAGATACGCAGTATTTT.

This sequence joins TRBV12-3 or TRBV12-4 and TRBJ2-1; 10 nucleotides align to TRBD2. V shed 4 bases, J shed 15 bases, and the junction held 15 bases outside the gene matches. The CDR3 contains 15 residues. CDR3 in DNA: TGTGCCAGCAGTTCTGGGGGGCTAGCGGGGGTTGCGGTGTTCTTC. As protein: CASSSGGLAGVAVFF.

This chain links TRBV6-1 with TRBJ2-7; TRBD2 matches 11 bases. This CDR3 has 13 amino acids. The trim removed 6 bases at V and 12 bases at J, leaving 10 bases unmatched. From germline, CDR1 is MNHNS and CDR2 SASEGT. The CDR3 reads CASSFGLAGGRYF. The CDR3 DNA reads TGTGCCAGCAGCTTTGGACTAGCGGGTGGGAGGTACTTC.

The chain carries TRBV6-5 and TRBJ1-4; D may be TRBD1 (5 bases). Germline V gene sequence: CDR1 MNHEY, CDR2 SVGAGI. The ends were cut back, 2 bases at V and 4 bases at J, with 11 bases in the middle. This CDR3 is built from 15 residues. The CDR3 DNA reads TGTGCCAGCAGTTACGTCCGGGACGGTAATGAAAAACTGTTTTTT. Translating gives CASSYVRDGNEKLFF.

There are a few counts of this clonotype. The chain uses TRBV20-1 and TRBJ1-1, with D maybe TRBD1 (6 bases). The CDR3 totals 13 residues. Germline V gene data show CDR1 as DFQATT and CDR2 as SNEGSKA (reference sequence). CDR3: CRVSSTGYTEAFF. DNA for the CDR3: TGCAGAGTCAGTTCCACAGGGTACACTGAAGCTTTCTTT.

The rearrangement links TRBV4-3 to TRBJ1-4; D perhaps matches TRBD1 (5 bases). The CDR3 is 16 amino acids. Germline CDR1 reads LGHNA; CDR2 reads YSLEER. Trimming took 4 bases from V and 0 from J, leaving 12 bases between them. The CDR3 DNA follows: TGCGCCAGCAGCCGAAGGTCCAGGGCAACTAATGAAAAACTGTTTTTT. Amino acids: CASSRRSRATNEKLFF.

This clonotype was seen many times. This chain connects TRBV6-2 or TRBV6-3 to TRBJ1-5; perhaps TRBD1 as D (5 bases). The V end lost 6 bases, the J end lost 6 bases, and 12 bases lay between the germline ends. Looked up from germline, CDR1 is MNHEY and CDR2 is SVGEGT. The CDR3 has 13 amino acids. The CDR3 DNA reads TGTGCCAGCAGGCCAGGGCAGGGTCAGCCCCAGCATTTT. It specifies CASRPGQGQPQHF.

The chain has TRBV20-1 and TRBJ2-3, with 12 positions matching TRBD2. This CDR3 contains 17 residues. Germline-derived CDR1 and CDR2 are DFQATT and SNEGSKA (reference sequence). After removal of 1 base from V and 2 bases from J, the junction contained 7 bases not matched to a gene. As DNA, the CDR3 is TGCAGTGCTAGAGTGGCTAGCGGGAGGGCCGACACAGATACGCAGTATTTT. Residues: CSARVASGRADTDTQYF.